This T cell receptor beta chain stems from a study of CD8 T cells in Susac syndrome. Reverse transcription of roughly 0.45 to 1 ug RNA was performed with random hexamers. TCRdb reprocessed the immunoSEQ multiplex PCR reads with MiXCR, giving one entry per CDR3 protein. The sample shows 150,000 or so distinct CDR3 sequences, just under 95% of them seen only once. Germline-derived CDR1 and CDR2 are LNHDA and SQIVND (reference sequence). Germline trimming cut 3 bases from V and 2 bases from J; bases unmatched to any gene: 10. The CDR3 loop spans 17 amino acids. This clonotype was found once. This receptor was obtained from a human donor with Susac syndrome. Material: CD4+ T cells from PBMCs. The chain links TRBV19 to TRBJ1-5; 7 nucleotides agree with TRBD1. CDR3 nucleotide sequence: TGTGCCAGTAGTATCGACAGGGACGGGGGACGCAATCAGCCCCAGCATTTT. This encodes CASSIDRDGGRNQPQHF. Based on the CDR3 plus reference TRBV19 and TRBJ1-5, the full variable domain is DGGITQSPKYLFRKEGQNVTLSCEQNLNHDAMYWYRQDPGQGLRLIYYSQIVNDFQKGDIAEGYSVSREKKESFPLTVTSAQKNPTAFYLCASSIDRDGGRNQPQHFGDGTRLSIL.